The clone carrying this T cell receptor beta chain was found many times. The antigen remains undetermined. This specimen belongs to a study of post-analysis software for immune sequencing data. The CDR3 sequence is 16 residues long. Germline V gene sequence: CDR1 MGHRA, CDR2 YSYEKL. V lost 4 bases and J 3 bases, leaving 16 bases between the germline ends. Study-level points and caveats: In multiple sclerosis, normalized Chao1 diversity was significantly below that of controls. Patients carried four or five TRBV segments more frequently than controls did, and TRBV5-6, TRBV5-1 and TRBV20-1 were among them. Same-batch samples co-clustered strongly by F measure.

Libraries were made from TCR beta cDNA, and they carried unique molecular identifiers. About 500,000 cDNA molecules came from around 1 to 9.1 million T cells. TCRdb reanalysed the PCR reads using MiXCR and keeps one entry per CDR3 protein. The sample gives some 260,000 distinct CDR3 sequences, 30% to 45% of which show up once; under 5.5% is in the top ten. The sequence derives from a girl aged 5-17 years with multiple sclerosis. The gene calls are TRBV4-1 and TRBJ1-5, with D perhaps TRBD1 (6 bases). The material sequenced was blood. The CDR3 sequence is CASSRAERGDNQPQHF. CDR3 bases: TGCGCCAGCAGCCGGGCTGAGAGGGGGGACAATCAGCCCCAGCATTTT.